What follows describes a single TCR beta chain. The antigen remains unidentified. The sample belongs to a study of shared clonotypes between healthy human individuals. With 1 base removed from V and 7 bases from J, the gap between germline ends came to 10 bases. Germline V lookup: CDR1 MGHRA, CDR2 YSYEKL. This CDR3 is built from 14 residues. Findings of the study overall: Large sequencing depth failed to make sorted-subset sequencing complete, rarefaction showed.

DNA at about 210 ng, tens of thousands of T cell genomes, went into sorted-subset replicate PCRs. In the study's own analysis: ImmunoSEQ output lacked quality scores and full-length reads, limiting matched filtering. Here immunoSEQ multiplex PCR was the method, and the copy in TCRdb shows in-frame clones only, minus some. The V and J calls and the clone size are those of that table, but D and trimming were determined from the DNA. The table lists about 670,000 clones, approximately 75% of them singletons, with 1.8% in the top ten. The TCR originated in a young woman in good health. Material for sequencing was memory CD4+ T cells sorted from blood. This sample's subset: CD45RA-negative fraction. This chain links TRBV4-1 with TRBJ1-4; no definite D call. CDR3 nucleotides: TGCGCCAGCAGCCAAGTGGGGTGGGTTGAAAAACTGTTTTTT. This gives the protein CASSQVGWVEKLFF.